The subject of this entry is one T cell receptor (beta chain). Antigen specificity is unknown. These data are taken from a study of T cell repertoires in cytomegalovirus infection. Study as a whole: Used in the study were CMV epitopes, some recently identified and HLA-C-restricted, others well-studied and HLA-B-restricted. Overall study results and limits: The ex vivo response was dominated by HLA-C-restricted CMV-specific TCR beta clonotypes. Identification of carriers of CMV plus the relevant HLA was performed using cumulative public TCR beta family frequency.

TCRdb re-called the reads through MiXCR, storing one row per CDR3 protein. The data hold fewer than 650,000 distinct CDR3 sequences, with roughly 43% observed a single time. The V gene lost 2 bases and the J gene lost 0 bases, with 11 bases spanning the gap. Germline V CDR1 and CDR2: MNHEY, SVGEGT. CDR3 length: 15 amino acids. The TCR was taken from a human donor in good health (CMV status not recorded). Some clones in this sample may be carry-over from other donors' samples. The sample was cultured PBMCs, taken from culture after CMV antigen stimulation. The V and J genes are TRBV6-2 or TRBV6-3 and TRBJ2-7; D possibly corresponds to TRBD2 (6 bases). The CDR3 coding sequence is TGTGCCAGCAGTTACGGAGGGGCCAGCTCCTACGAGCAGTACTTC. This gives the protein CASSYGGASSYEQYF.